This entry describes one T cell receptor (beta chain). Its target is unknown. The sample originates from a study of shared clonotypes between healthy human individuals. Regarding the study as a whole: An effect of sequencing depth on clonotype sharing among donors was expected.

CDR3 length equals 15 residues. The germline gives CDR1 SGHVS, CDR2 FNYEAQ. Losses at the gene ends were 3 bases for V and 4 bases for J; bases not matched to a gene: 6. CD4+ cell separation produced CD45RA+ naive and CD45RA-negative memory subsets. Clones were sequenced by immunoSEQ multiplex PCR, and TCRdb holds only the in-frame ones, with some missing. The sample lists over a million clones, roughly 95% seen once, with 1.2% in the top ten. The chain has TRBV7-6 and TRBJ1-2, with TRBD1 matching over 9 bases. This clonotype originated in a man aged 30-40 years in good health. The sequencing input was naive CD4+ T cells sorted from blood. Subset described: CD45RA+ positively selected. For the CDR3, the DNA is TGTGCCAGCAGCTTCAACAGGGGGCAGGGCTATGGCTACACCTTC. It specifies CASSFNRGQGYGYTF.